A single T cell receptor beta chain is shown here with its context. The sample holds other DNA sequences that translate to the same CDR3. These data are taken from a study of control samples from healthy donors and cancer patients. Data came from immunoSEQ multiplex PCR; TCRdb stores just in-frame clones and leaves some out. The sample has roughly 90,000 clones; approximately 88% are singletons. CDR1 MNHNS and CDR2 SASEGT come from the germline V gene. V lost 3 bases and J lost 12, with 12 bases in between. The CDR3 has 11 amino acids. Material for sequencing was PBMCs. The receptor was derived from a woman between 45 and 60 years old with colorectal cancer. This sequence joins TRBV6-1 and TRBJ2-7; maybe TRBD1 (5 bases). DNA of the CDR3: TGTGCCAGCAGTGATGGGGCGCTACTGTACGTC. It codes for CASSDGALLYV.